Below, 8 T cell receptor beta chains from the same sample are listed, as sequenced in a study of T cells in Graves' hyperthyroidism and ophthalmopathy. Researchers amplified the TCR beta CDR3 regions from RNA transcripts. An initial round of RT-PCR targeting the TCR CDR3 relied on the HTBI primer set. Each CDR3 protein gets one entry after TCRdb re-called the multiplex PCR reads with MiXCR. The sample includes fewer than 900,000 distinct CDR3 sequences, roughly 20% of them seen just once. The sequencing sample was made of blood. All receptors derive from a woman in her fifties or sixties with Graves' hyperthyroidism that later progressed to Graves' ophthalmopathy.

This clonotype was found many times. V usage is TRBV7-6 and J usage is TRBJ2-1; D possibly corresponds to TRBD2 (5 bases). The CDR3 has 15 residues. Trimming shortened V by 2 bases and J by 9 bases, and 17 bases separated the two germline ends. Germline V lookup: CDR1 SGHVS, CDR2 FNYEAQ. CDR3 amino acids: CASSLFSLAWGEQFF. The CDR3, as DNA: TGTGCCAGCAGCTTATTCAGCCTAGCTTGGGGTGAGCAGTTCTTC.

Comment on this clonotype: A single base separates this from a much larger clone, so it may be a read error. The V gene is TRBV6-2 or TRBV6-3, the J gene TRBJ2-1; 10 positions match TRBD1. Germline V gene lookup returns CDR1 MNHEY and CDR2 SVGEGT. The CDR3 covers 13 residues. Unmatched junction bases numbered 3, after V lost 5 bases and J lost 8 bases. As DNA, the CDR3 is TGTGCCAGCAGTACCGGGACAGGGGATGAGCAGTTCTTC. Translating it yields CASSTGTGDEQFF.

The chain combines TRBV5-1 with TRBJ1-6; D gene unclear. This CDR3 is built from 14 residues. Germline V gene sequence: CDR1 SGHRS, CDR2 YFSETQ. Trimming took 7 bases from V and 9 from J, leaving 17 bases between them. This chain's CDR3 is CASRPGDDGSPLHF. The CDR3 DNA is TGCGCCAGCCGCCCAGGAGATGATGGTTCACCCCTCCACTTT.

This rearrangement joins TRBV3-1 to TRBJ2-2; D perhaps matches TRBD1 (6 bases). V lost 1 base and J lost 13, with 19 bases in between. CDR1 is LGHDT, CDR2 YNNKEL, per germline (reference sequence). CDR3 length equals 15 residues. The CDR3 protein is CASSQGQGQGSRLFF. In DNA form, the CDR3 reads TGTGCCAGCAGCCAAGGTCAGGGGCAAGGCTCTAGGCTGTTTTTT.

Ten or more counts support this clonotype. The rearrangement uses TRBV18 and TRBJ1-2; D remains ambiguous. Germline V gives CDR1 KGHSH, CDR2 LQKENI. Trimming removed 0 bases at V and 4 bases at J, with 12 bases between. This CDR3 region has 15 residues. The CDR3 protein is CASSPPAGWSYGYTF. The CDR3 DNA reads as TGTGCCAGCTCACCACCGGCAGGCTGGAGCTATGGCTACACCTTC.

The chain has TRBV24-1 and TRBJ1-5, with a tentative D call TRBD1 (5 bases). There are 12 residues in the CDR3. Between the trimmed V and J ends, which lost 9 bases and 4 bases, there was a span of 9 bases. The germline V gene has CDR1 KGHDR and CDR2 SFDVKD. The CDR3 coding sequence is TGTGCCACCGGGGCACCGAATCAGCCCCAGCATTTT. Translating it yields CATGAPNQPQHF.

In its sample, this clonotype was seen many times. The chain uses TRBV27 and TRBJ1-1, with D tentatively TRBD1 (5 bases). Trimming pared 3 bases from V and 0 bases from J, leaving 20 bases between. The CDR3 is 18 residues long. The germline CDR1 and CDR2 sequences are MNHEY and SMNVEV (reference sequence). The CDR3 sequence: CASSFRGDRTRMNTEAFF. Here the CDR3 DNA reads TGTGCCAGCAGTTTCCGGGGGGACCGCACTCGAATGAACACTGAAGCTTTCTTT.

This clonotype was detected only a few times. The chain combines TRBV7-9 with TRBJ2-1; no clear D gene. Germline CDR1 and CDR2: SEHNR and FQNEAQ (reference sequence). The CDR3 is 17 amino acids. V lost 5 bases and J 0 bases, leaving 17 bases between the germline ends. The CDR3 DNA reads TGTGCCAGCAGCCCCCCGAACCAGGAGCCCTCCTACAATGAGCAGTTCTTC. This codes for CASSPPNQEPSYNEQFF.